These 25 T cell receptor beta chains came from one sample sequenced in a study of blood T cell repertoires in COVID-19. The repertoire was sequenced with immunoSEQ multiplex PCR; TCRdb's copy has only in-frame clones and lacks some. The sample holds 250,000 to 300,000 clones, around 85% seen once. What was sequenced was PBMCs or T cells enriched from blood (not recorded which). These receptors all come from a woman aged 50 to 60 who had recovered from COVID-19.

V gene TRBV5-4 combines with J gene TRBJ2-1, with 10 positions matching TRBD2. The CDR3 is made up of 15 amino acids. CDR1 SGHNT and CDR2 YYREEE come from the germline V gene (reference sequence). With V trimmed by 4 bases and J by 10 bases, 11 bases remained unmatched. CDR3 nucleotides: TGTGCCAGCAGCCTCTCTAGCGGGAGCAGGCACGAGCAGTTCTTC. Amino acid sequence: CASSLSSGSRHEQFF.

V is TRBV4-1 and J is TRBJ2-1, with 7 bases that match TRBD1. V was clipped by 0 bases and J by 4 bases; unmatched bases: 6. CDR1 MGHRA and CDR2 YSYEKL come from the germline V gene. The CDR3 is made up of 16 amino acids. In DNA form, the CDR3 reads TGCGCCAGCAGCCAAGATAGGACAGGAACATACAATGAGCAGTTCTTC. Its protein product is CASSQDRTGTYNEQFF.

This rearrangement joins TRBV5-1 to TRBJ2-7; tentatively, D is TRBD1 (8 bases). Germline CDR1 reads SGHRS; CDR2 reads YFSETQ. V shed 5 bases and J shed 2 bases, with 14 bases lying between them. This CDR3 has 14 amino acids. The CDR3 here is CASRSGTGAYEQYF. In DNA form, the CDR3 reads TGCGCCAGCAGAAGCGGGACAGGAGCCTACGAGCAGTACTTC. Drawing the rest from reference TRBV5-1 and TRBJ2-7, the complete variable domain is KAGVTQTPRYLIKTRGQQVTLSCSPISGHRSVSWYQQTPGQGLQFLFEYFSETQRNKGNFPGRFSGRQFSNSRSEMNVSTLELGDSALYLCASRSGTGAYEQYFGPGTRLTVT.

In its sample, this clone was seen a few times. Other nucleotide sequences from this sample produce the same CDR3. The CDR3 nucleotides are TGTGCCAGCAGTGTAGGTCTAGCAGGCGAGCAGTACTTC. It yields the protein CASSVGLAGEQYF. This sequence joins TRBV2 and TRBJ2-7, with D maybe TRBD2 (5 bases). The CDR3 extends over 13 amino acids. Trimming stripped 4 bases from V and 6 bases from J, with 13 bases between. Germline assignment: CDR1 SNHLY and CDR2 FYNNEI.

The chain joins TRBV15 to TRBJ2-5, with D unclear. The V gene's germline CDR1 is LNHNV and CDR2 YYDKDF (reference sequence). This CDR3 region has 15 residues. V lost 0 bases and J lost 4, with 12 bases in between. The CDR3 DNA is TGTGCCACCAGCAGAGAACAGCCGCCACGAGAGACCCAGTACTTC. Residues: CATSREQPPRETQYF.

J is TRBJ2-5 and V is TRBV18, with 7 nucleotides matching TRBD1. After removal of 10 bases from V and 2 bases from J, the junction contained 4 bases not matched to a gene. The CDR3 is 12 residues long. CDR1 and CDR2 (germline): KGHSH, LQKENI. CDR3 amino acids: CATRDRQETQYF. CDR3 nucleotides: TGTGCCACCCGGGACAGACAAGAGACCCAGTACTTC.

The V call is TRBV6-1, the J call TRBJ1-2; 7 bases are a match to TRBD1. The CDR3 loop spans 16 amino acids. Germline CDR1 and CDR2: MNHNS and SASEGT. V shed 2 bases, J shed 0 bases, and the junction held 6 bases outside the gene matches. CDR3 nucleotides: TGTGCCAGCAGTGAACAGGGGGGATTAGCTAACTATGGCTACACCTTC. This translates into CASSEQGGLANYGYTF.

This clone has only one observation. V is TRBV11-2 and J is TRBJ2-3; the D gene is possibly TRBD2 (5 bases). V shed 1 base and J shed 5 bases, with 7 bases lying between them. CDR3 size: 13 residues. Germline values: CDR1 SGHAT, CDR2 FQNNGV. In DNA, the CDR3 is TGTGCCAGCAGCTTAGCGGGGTTAGATACGCAGTATTTT. Translation: CASSLAGLDTQYF.

A few counts support this clone. The V gene is TRBV10-3, the J gene TRBJ2-1, with TRBD2 identical over 13 bases. Germline V gives CDR1 ENHRY, CDR2 SYGVKD. V lost 5 bases to trimming and J lost 9 bases; unmatched junction nucleotides: 10. CDR3 size: 16 residues. CDR3: CAISYGGTSGEFEQFF. The DNA of the CDR3 is TGTGCCATCAGTTACGGCGGGACTAGCGGGGAATTTGAGCAGTTCTTC.

This clone was seen a single time. The chain links TRBV5-1 to TRBJ2-7; TRBD2 matches at 9 bases. V shed 0 bases and J 3 bases; nucleotides not matched to a gene: 1. This CDR3 spans 14 amino acids. Germline V gene sequence: CDR1 SGHRS, CDR2 YFSETQ. CDR3 nucleotide sequence: TGCGCCAGCAGCTTGGGACTAGCGGTCTACGAGCAGTACTTC. It specifies CASSLGLAVYEQYF.

CDR3 coding DNA: TGCGCCAGCAGTGAAGGGATTAGCGGGAGTGGGGATACGCAGTATTTT. Its translation is CASSEGISGSGDTQYF. This chain joins TRBV10-1 and TRBJ2-3, with 9 bases matching TRBD2. This CDR3 is built from 16 residues. Trimming at V came to 3 bases and at J to 6 bases, leaving 10 bases not matched to a gene. Germline CDR1 is WNHNN and CDR2 is SYGVQD (reference sequence).

This clone was recorded a few times. V is TRBV28 and J is TRBJ2-1; 9 bases are shared with TRBD2. CDR1 is MDHEN, CDR2 SYDVKM, per germline. The CDR3 is 14 amino acids. V dropped 7 bases and J dropped 5; count of bases not matched to a gene: 6. The CDR3 bases are TGTGCCAGCAATCCCCTAGCGGGGCACAATGAGCAGTTCTTC. Encoded protein: CASNPLAGHNEQFF.

CDR3 region: CASSTLIAGAKNIQYF. The CDR3 DNA sequence: TGTGCCAGTAGTACCCTTATAGCGGGAGCCAAAAACATTCAGTACTTC. The chain links TRBV19 to TRBJ2-4; 7 bases are a match to TRBD2. The V segment lost 4 bases and the J segment 0 bases; nucleotides outside the gene matches: 6. Germline V lookup: CDR1 LNHDA, CDR2 SQIVND (reference sequence). The CDR3 runs to 16 residues.

The chain links TRBV20-1 to TRBJ2-2; TRBD2 matches at 7 bases. V shed 3 bases and J 4 bases; nucleotides not matched to a gene: 8. Germline V gene lookup returns CDR1 DFQATT and CDR2 SNEGSKA (reference sequence). The CDR3 consists of 15 residues. The CDR3 spells CSASRASSGTGELFF. The DNA of the CDR3 is TGCAGTGCTAGTCGCGCGTCTAGCGGCACCGGGGAGCTGTTTTTT.

V is TRBV6-5 and J is TRBJ1-4; tentative D call: TRBD1 (6 bases). Germline CDR1 reads MNHEY; CDR2 reads SVGAGI. The CDR3 is 14 residues long. V was shortened by 7 bases and J by 2 bases, with 11 bases between the two germline ends. Here the CDR3 reads CASTSGATNEKLFF. The DNA for the CDR3 is TGTGCCAGCACCTCAGGGGCCACTAATGAAAAACTGTTTTTT.

CDR3 sequence: CASSVGDRNQPQHF. The CDR3 region has the DNA TGTGCCAGCAGTGTGGGGGACAGGAATCAGCCCCAGCATTTT. The genes are TRBV2 and TRBJ1-5; 8 nucleotides align to TRBD1. Looked up from germline, CDR1 is SNHLY and CDR2 is FYNNEI. The CDR3 is made up of 14 amino acids. The junction had 3 bases not matched to a gene; V was cut back by 4 bases and J by 4 bases.

The rearrangement links TRBV28 to TRBJ2-3; 10 bases line up with TRBD1. The length of the CDR3 is 15 residues. Germline loops: CDR1 MDHEN, CDR2 SYDVKM. The junction had 6 bases not matched to a gene; V was cut back by 5 bases and J by 4 bases. The CDR3 DNA follows: TGTGCCAGCAGTGTTCGGACAGGGGGAGCAGATACGCAGTATTTT. This sequence encodes CASSVRTGGADTQYF. Full variable domain (missing parts from reference TRBV28 and TRBJ2-3): DVKVTQSSRYLVKRTGEKVFLECVQDMDHENMFWYRQDPGLGLRLIYFSYDVKMKEKGDIPEGYSVSREKKERFSLILESASTNQTSMYLCASSVRTGGADTQYFGPGTRLTVL.

J is TRBJ2-1 and V is TRBV3-1 (or the pseudogene TRBV3-2); no clear D gene. This CDR3 has 15 amino acids. Germline V gives CDR1 LGHDT, CDR2 YNNKEL (reference sequence). V shed 6 bases and J shed 0 bases, with 12 bases lying between them. The CDR3 region is CASRQTTNSYNEQFF. CDR3 coding DNA: TGTGCCAGCAGACAAACTACCAACTCCTACAATGAGCAGTTCTTC.

This chain uses TRBV19 with TRBJ1-5, with TRBD1 as a possible D gene (5 bases). V lost 8 bases to trimming and J lost 3 bases, with 11 bases between them. CDR1 is LNHDA and CDR2 is SQIVND in the germline V gene (reference sequence). The CDR3 runs to 13 residues. CDR3 residues: CASGYRLNQPQHF. The DNA of the CDR3 is TGTGCCAGTGGTTACAGGCTCAATCAGCCCCAGCATTTT.

The rearrangement links TRBV2 to TRBJ2-7, with a weak D call TRBD1 (5 bases). CDR1 and CDR2 (germline): SNHLY, FYNNEI. Trimming removed 4 bases at V and 4 bases at J, with 11 bases between. This CDR3 is 13 amino acids long. The CDR3 sequence is CASSVRATYEQYF. The CDR3 DNA reads as TGTGCCAGCAGTGTCAGGGCGACGTACGAGCAGTACTTC.

This clone appeared once. V gene TRBV15 combines with J gene TRBJ2-5; 9 positions agree with TRBD1. Germline trimming cut 0 bases from V and 5 bases from J; bases unmatched to any gene: 13. The CDR3 consists of 18 residues. The germline V gene has CDR1 LNHNV and CDR2 YYDKDF (reference sequence). The CDR3 sequence: CATSRDRDRVPPQETQYF. CDR3 coding DNA: TGTGCCACCAGCAGAGATCGGGACAGGGTCCCACCCCAGGAGACCCAGTACTTC.

This chain links TRBV19 with TRBJ2-7; TRBD2 matches at 8 bases. The CDR3 has 13 amino acids. CDR1 and CDR2 (germline): LNHDA, SQIVND (reference sequence). V shed 5 bases and J 3 bases; nucleotides not matched to a gene: 3. CDR3 coding DNA: TGTGCCAGTAGTCCCAGCGGGGGCTACGAGCAGTACTTC. Translated, it gives CASSPSGGYEQYF.

With regard to this clone: At one of its ends the junction is not consistent with the germline gene, which may arise from a read error. The chain carries TRBV30 and TRBJ2-1; TRBD1 aligns across 9 bases. CDR3 length: 12 amino acids. Germline V gene sequence: CDR1 GTSNPN, CDR2 SVGIG (reference sequence). DNA for the CDR3: TGTGCCTGGAGTGTCCCCCGACAGGGGGAAGTCTTC. Translation gives CAWSVPRQGEVF.

The chain links TRBV2 to TRBJ1-2, with D possibly TRBD1 on 6 matching bases. V was pared by 3 bases and J by 6 bases, with 11 bases between. Per the germline V gene, CDR1 is SNHLY and CDR2 is FYNNEI. CDR3 length equals 13 residues. CDR3 in amino acids: CASSEGRGDGYTF. For the CDR3, the DNA is TGTGCCAGCAGTGAGGGCAGGGGCGATGGCTACACCTTC.

The rearrangement uses TRBV19 and TRBJ2-7; 8 nucleotides align to TRBD2. J was trimmed by 7 bases and V by 3 bases; bases with no gene match: 14. Germline V CDR1 and CDR2: LNHDA, SQIVND (reference sequence). The CDR3 spans 16 residues. CDR3 sequence: CASSMRGALPGGEQYF. The CDR3 DNA follows: TGTGCCAGTAGTATGCGGGGGGCTCTGCCCGGGGGAGAGCAGTACTTC.